This T cell receptor beta chain was captured in a study of T cells in Graves' hyperthyroidism and ophthalmopathy. Study-level points and caveats: Blood also carried most thyroid clonotypes expanded above 0.001.

This clonotype was found many times. Antigen: not known. Patients were excluded for uncontrolled infection, other autoimmune disease, pregnancy or lactation. PBMCs stemmed from 10 ml fresh peripheral blood. The investigators amplified TCR beta CDR3 regions from RNA transcripts. HTBI primers drove first-round RT-PCR of the TCR CDR3. TCRdb re-derived calls from the multiplex PCR reads in MiXCR, one entry per CDR3 protein. The table shows around 270,000 distinct CDR3 sequences, with around 19% occurring only once. The sample taken for sequencing was blood. This sequence was found in a man aged 50-60 years with Graves' ophthalmopathy.

CDR3 DNA sequence: TGTGCCAGCAGCTTGGCGGCGGGAGGGCCTCCAGATACGCAGTATTTT. It is translated as CASSLAAGGPPDTQYF. The rearrangement joins TRBV5-4 to TRBJ2-3, with 9 bases aligning to TRBD2. The germline CDR1 and CDR2 sequences are SGHNT and YYREEE (reference sequence). The CDR3 has 16 amino acids. Trimming cost V 0 bases and J 4 bases; bases outside gene matches: 6.